The 31 T cell receptor beta chains below come from one sample, sequenced in a study of control samples from healthy donors and cancer patients (dated by TCRdb to 2018 to 2020). The method behind the library was the immunoSEQ multiplex PCR assay. The clones in this table, taken by TCRdb from immuneACCESS, are in-frame only. Not every clone is retained; where verified, under half of the shortfall comes from an unresolved V gene, and the cause of the rest is unknown. Present in this sample are roughly 140,000 clones, 89% of which were seen just once. The ten largest make up less than 5% of the sample. Sequenced input: blood. These receptor sequences come from a man younger than 45 in good health.

The V and J genes are TRBV9 and TRBJ2-1, with no clear D. The germline V and J ends were trimmed by 0 bases and 5 bases, with 9 bases remaining between them. The CDR3 extends over 14 amino acids. CDR1 and CDR2 (germline): SGDLS, YYNGEE. In DNA form, the CDR3 reads TGTGCCAGCAGCGTAGATCCATTGAACAATGAGCAGTTCTTC. Its translation: CASSVDPLNNEQFF.

J is TRBJ2-2 and V is TRBV6-4, with 15 bases that match TRBD2. With 2 bases clipped from V and 4 bases from J, the junction kept 5 bases outside the gene matches. Per germline, CDR1 MRHNA and CDR2 SNTAGT. The CDR3 has 18 residues. In DNA form, the CDR3 reads TGTGCCAGCAGTGACCTCGGACTAGCGGGGGGGAGCACCGGGGAGCTGTTTTTT. The encoded protein is CASSDLGLAGGSTGELFF.

The chain employs TRBV9 and TRBJ2-5; 9 bases agree with TRBD2. The ends lost 2 bases at V and 2 bases at J; junction bases unmatched: 4. Germline CDR1 is SGDLS and CDR2 is YYNGEE. The CDR3 length is 15 residues. The CDR3 sequence: CASSVNSGGQETQYF. The CDR3, as DNA: TGTGCCAGCAGCGTGAATAGCGGGGGACAAGAGACCCAGTACTTC.

The chain is built from TRBV27 and TRBJ1-1; no firm D call. The CDR3 covers 13 residues. Per germline, CDR1 MNHEY and CDR2 SMNVEV (reference sequence). V lost 2 bases, J lost 0 bases, and 4 bases lay in between. CDR3 loop: CASSLMLNTEAFF. CDR3 nucleotide sequence: TGTGCCAGCAGTTTAATGTTGAACACTGAAGCTTTCTTT.

The V and J genes are TRBV3-1 (or the pseudogene TRBV3-2) and TRBJ2-5, with 12 bases lining up with TRBD2. The CDR3 is 16 amino acids. J gave up 5 bases and V 4 bases, and 8 bases lay outside the gene matches. Germline V lookup: CDR1 LGHDT, CDR2 YNNKEL (reference sequence). For the CDR3, the DNA is TGTGCCAGCAGCCGACTAGCGGGAGTACGCATTGAGACCCAGTACTTC. It is translated as CASSRLAGVRIETQYF.

The chain links TRBV6-4 to TRBJ2-1, with D perhaps matching TRBD1 (7 bases). The CDR3 spans 14 residues. Germline lookup yields CDR1 MRHNA and CDR2 SNTAGT. V shed 3 bases and J shed 6 bases, with 12 bases lying between them. In DNA form, the CDR3 reads TGTGCCAGCAGTGAAAGTCAGGGGGGCAATGAGCAGTTCTTC. It specifies CASSESQGGNEQFF.

The rearrangement links TRBV9 to TRBJ2-1; D might be TRBD2 (6 bases). CDR1 SGDLS and CDR2 YYNGEE come from the germline V gene. The CDR3 extends over 14 amino acids. Trimming cost V 3 bases and J 12 bases, with 19 bases left between them. CDR3 DNA sequence: TGTGCCAGCAGCGGGGTCAGTCCGATCGGGGGGCAGTTCTTC. It translates to CASSGVSPIGGQFF.

This rearrangement joins TRBV3-1 (or the pseudogene TRBV3-2) to TRBJ2-5; TRBD2 might be the D (5 bases). The CDR3 covers 12 residues. Germline values: CDR1 LGHDT, CDR2 YNNKEL (reference sequence). V lost 1 base, J lost 7 bases, and 7 bases lay in between. CDR3 sequence (DNA): TGTGCCAGCAGCCAAGCTGAGGGGACCCAGTACTTC. This codes for CASSQAEGTQYF.

The rearrangement joins TRBV5-1 to TRBJ2-7, with a tentative D call TRBD1 (6 bases). This CDR3 is built from 13 residues. Trimming shortened V by 2 bases and J by 6 bases, and 12 bases separated the two germline ends. Germline assignment: CDR1 SGHRS and CDR2 YFSETQ. The CDR3 coding sequence is TGCGCCAGCAGCTTTACAGGGTGGGGCGAGCAGTACTTC. This sequence encodes CASSFTGWGEQYF.

The chain has TRBV6-2 or TRBV6-3 and TRBJ2-7; D might be TRBD2 (6 bases). Trimming shortened V by 7 bases and J by 0 bases, and 19 bases separated the two germline ends. The CDR3 loop spans 16 amino acids. Germline V CDR1 and CDR2: MNHEY, SVGEGT. The CDR3 DNA is TGTGCCAGCACCCCAGGAGGGGCGGGCAGCTCCTACGAGCAGTACTTC. Its translation is CASTPGGAGSSYEQYF.

The chain is built from TRBV27 and TRBJ2-7; a weak D match, TRBD1 (5 bases). Germline V gene data show CDR1 as MNHEY and CDR2 as SMNVEV (reference sequence). Trimming left V 3 bases short and J 1 base short, with 10 bases between. The CDR3 is 14 amino acids. The CDR3 DNA follows: TGTGCCAGCAGTTTTGGCAGGGCATCCTACGAGCAGTACTTC. This codes for CASSFGRASYEQYF.

This clone was seen once. The V and J genes are TRBV6-6 and TRBJ2-3; the D is unclear. The CDR3 runs to 13 residues. The germline V and J ends were trimmed by 6 bases and 9 bases, with 16 bases remaining between them. Per the germline V gene, CDR1 is MNHNY and CDR2 is SVGAGI (reference sequence). This CDR3 reads CASSPGPPGTQYF. CDR3 DNA: TGTGCCAGCAGCCCTGGACCCCCCGGGACGCAGTATTTT.

The CDR3 spells CASSRGEGTEAFF. The DNA for the CDR3 is TGTGCCAGTAGCAGAGGGGAAGGCACTGAAGCTTTCTTT. This chain links TRBV19 with TRBJ1-1; possible D gene TRBD1, 5 bases. Germline CDR1 and CDR2: LNHDA and SQIVND (reference sequence). The CDR3 has 13 amino acids. Trimming pared 6 bases from V and 4 bases from J, leaving 12 bases between.

The chain employs TRBV3-1 (or the pseudogene TRBV3-2) and TRBJ2-7; 7 bases map to TRBD2. The germline V gene encodes CDR1 LGHDT and CDR2 YNNKEL (reference sequence). The CDR3 is made up of 15 amino acids. The V gene end was trimmed by 1 base and the J gene end by 4 bases; junction bases not matched to a gene: 7. The CDR3 reads CASSQGWREFYEQYF. CDR3 bases: TGTGCCAGCAGCCAAGGGTGGCGGGAGTTTTACGAGCAGTACTTC.

DNA for the CDR3: TGTGCCAGCAGCTTGATTTCGGGCACTGCTAATGAAAAACTGTTTTTT. Protein: CASSLISGTANEKLFF. The V and J genes are TRBV7-9 and TRBJ1-4; D call uncertain. From germline, CDR1 is SEHNR and CDR2 FQNEAQ (reference sequence). V gave up 3 bases and J gave up 3 bases, with 14 bases separating them. The CDR3 spans 16 residues.

This rearrangement joins TRBV4-1 to TRBJ2-7; TRBD1 agrees at 10 bases. V dropped 6 bases and J dropped 3; count of bases not matched to a gene: 8. The CDR3 runs to 15 residues. The germline CDR1 and CDR2 sequences are MGHRA and YSYEKL. This chain's CDR3 is CASSQAGTGDYEQYF. In DNA, the CDR3 is TGCGCCAGCAGTCAGGCCGGGACAGGGGACTACGAGCAGTACTTC.

This chain links TRBV11-2 with TRBJ2-7; D is undetermined. Trimming removed 5 bases at V and 8 bases at J, with 16 bases between. The length of the CDR3 is 13 residues. Germline-derived CDR1 and CDR2 are SGHAT and FQNNGV. The CDR3 DNA reads TGTGCCAGCAGCCAGGCTCTAGAGACGCAGCAGTACTTC. Translated, it gives CASSQALETQQYF. Based on the CDR3 plus reference TRBV11-2 and TRBJ2-7, the full variable domain is EAGVAQSPRYKIIEKRQSVAFWCNPISGHATLYWYQQILGQGPKLLIQFQNNGVVDDSQLPKDRFSAERLKGVDSTLKIQPAKLEDSAVYLCASSQALETQQYFGPGTRLTVT.

The chain recombines TRBV5-3 with TRBJ2-4; TRBD1 or TRBD2 may be the D gene (5 bases each). TRBV5-3 is classed as an ORF, of uncertain function. Deletions cut 3 bases from V and 9 bases from J, with 7 bases between. The CDR3 extends over 11 amino acids. In DNA form, the CDR3 reads TGTGCCAGAAGCTCCGGGGCCATTCAGTACTTC. Its translation: CARSSGAIQYF.

J is TRBJ1-2 and V is TRBV2; no definite D call. The CDR3 loop spans 11 amino acids. Trimming took off 4 bases at V and 7 bases at J, with 7 bases between the two ends. Germline CDR1 reads SNHLY; CDR2 reads FYNNEI. The DNA for the CDR3 is TGTGCCAGCAGTGGTGGGTTTGGCTACACCTTC. Its protein is CASSGGFGYTF.

The chain uses TRBV15 and TRBJ1-6; D unresolved. Trimming pared 1 base from V and 0 bases from J, leaving 10 bases between. CDR1 is LNHNV and CDR2 is YYDKDF in the germline V gene (reference sequence). The CDR3 runs to 17 residues. The CDR3 nucleotides read TGTGCCACCAGCAGAGGTATGGCCAACTCCTATAATTCACCCCTCCACTTT. Translated: CATSRGMANSYNSPLHF.

The V call is TRBV4-1, the J call TRBJ2-7; D is possibly TRBD1 or TRBD2 (5 bases each). Germline V gene data show CDR1 as MGHRA and CDR2 as YSYEKL. The CDR3 contains 14 residues. V lost 2 bases, J lost 4 bases, and 12 bases lay in between. This CDR3 is CASSQRDGPYEQYF. CDR3 in DNA: TGCGCCAGCAGCCAAAGGGACGGACCATACGAGCAGTACTTC.

V and J are TRBV6-5 and TRBJ1-5; D gene unclear. The V gene's germline CDR1 is MNHEY and CDR2 SVGAGI. This CDR3 contains 13 residues. V shed 2 bases and J shed 6 bases, with 8 bases lying between them. CDR3 sequence reads: CASSYVRGQPQHF. CDR3 bases: TGTGCCAGCAGTTACGTACGGGGTCAGCCCCAGCATTTT.

This chain links TRBV7-9 with TRBJ1-5; D not certain. The ends were cut back, 1 base at V and 4 bases at J, with 8 bases in the middle. The CDR3 is made up of 14 amino acids. Germline-derived CDR1 and CDR2 are SEHNR and FQNEAQ (reference sequence). CDR3 nucleotide sequence: TGTGCCAGCAGCTTAGAAGGACCGAATCAGCCCCAGCATTTT. It is translated as CASSLEGPNQPQHF.

This chain connects TRBV6-5 to TRBJ2-7, with TRBD2 matching over 9 bases. CDR3 length: 15 residues. Germline CDR1 and CDR2: MNHEY and SVGAGI. The trim removed 6 bases at V and 4 bases at J, leaving 10 bases unmatched. Written as DNA, the CDR3 is TGTGCCAGCAGAGCAGCGGGGGGACTCCAATACGAGCAGTACTTC. This gives the protein CASRAAGGLQYEQYF.

The chain couples TRBV29-1 to TRBJ2-7; 7 nucleotides agree with TRBD1. The CDR3 is made up of 15 amino acids. CDR1 is SQVTM, CDR2 ANQGSEA, per germline. V shed 5 bases, J shed 3 bases, and the junction held 13 bases outside the gene matches. The CDR3 reads CSVYGTAYRNYEQYF. CDR3 DNA sequence: TGCAGCGTTTACGGGACAGCGTACCGTAACTACGAGCAGTACTTC.

The chain joins TRBV6-2 or TRBV6-3 to TRBJ2-3, with a weak D call TRBD2 (5 bases). Trimming left V 0 bases short and J 9 bases short, with 10 bases between. From germline, CDR1 is MNHEY and CDR2 SVGEGT. The CDR3 runs to 13 residues. In nucleotides, the CDR3 is TGTGCCAGCAGTTACTCGAGGGTTAGAACGCAGTATTTT. This codes for CASSYSRVRTQYF.

This rearrangement joins TRBV19 to TRBJ1-3, with a possible D match to TRBD1 (5 bases). Between the trimmed V and J ends, which lost 10 bases and 0 bases, there was a span of 16 bases. CDR1 is LNHDA, CDR2 SQIVND, per germline (reference sequence). The length of the CDR3 is 15 residues. This chain's CDR3 is CATTRGPSSGNTIYF. The DNA of the CDR3 is TGTGCCACCACTAGGGGACCTAGCTCTGGAAACACCATATATTTT. The variable domain in full, completed from reference TRBV19 and TRBJ1-3, reads DGGITQSPKYLFRKEGQNVTLSCEQNLNHDAMYWYRQDPGQGLRLIYYSQIVNDFQKGDIAEGYSVSREKKESFPLTVTSAQKNPTAFYLCATTRGPSSGNTIYFGEGSWLTVV.

The rearrangement joins TRBV5-4 to TRBJ1-2; tentatively, D is TRBD1 (5 bases). This CDR3 spans 14 amino acids. Germline assignment: CDR1 SGHNT and CDR2 YYREEE (reference sequence). V was shortened by 7 bases and J by 6 bases, with 19 bases between the two germline ends. The CDR3 DNA is TGTGCCAGCCAACGGGACGCCGGTACCCATGGCTACACCTTC. It translates to CASQRDAGTHGYTF.

This sequence joins TRBV24-1 and TRBJ2-7; D is perhaps TRBD1 (6 bases). The CDR3 spans 13 residues. Germline V gene sequence: CDR1 KGHDR, CDR2 SFDVKD. V lost 4 bases, J lost 6 bases, and 12 bases lay in between. In DNA form, the CDR3 reads TGTGCCACCAGTGACCCAGGACAGAGCGAGCAGTACTTC. Protein sequence: CATSDPGQSEQYF.

This chain connects TRBV4-2 to TRBJ2-2, with 13 positions matching TRBD2. The junction had 3 bases not matched to a gene; V was cut back by 1 base and J by 1 base. The CDR3 is 18 amino acids. CDR1 is LGHNA and CDR2 is YNFKEQ in the germline V gene. CDR3 DNA sequence: TGTGCCAGCAGCCAAGGGGGGACTAGCGGGAAGAACACCGGGGAGCTGTTTTTT. Residues: CASSQGGTSGKNTGELFF.

This chain links TRBV6-5 with TRBJ2-1; D gene uncertain. The germline V gene has CDR1 MNHEY and CDR2 SVGAGI. V gave up 7 bases and J gave up 10 bases, with 8 bases separating them. This CDR3 comprises 10 residues. The DNA for the CDR3 is TGTGCCAGCATGAACAGCGAGCAGTTCTTC. This codes for CASMNSEQFF.